This T cell receptor beta chain was sequenced for a study of response to subunit inactivated influenza vaccine. This clonotype has ten or more counts. MiXCR was run by TCRdb on the RT-PCR reads, yielding one entry per CDR3 protein. The sample lists roughly 550,000 distinct CDR3 sequences; around 21% were seen once. Per germline, CDR1 MNHEY and CDR2 SVGAGI. V shed 4 bases, J shed 5 bases, and the junction held 2 bases outside the gene matches. The CDR3 extends over 14 amino acids. The sample was also linked to a second study, of T cells expressing NK-cell markers. From that report: UMI-tagged 5'RACE template switching yielded the TCR beta cDNA.

Source: CD4+ T cells sorted from PBMCs, taken 11 to 12 days after vaccination. The receptor was isolated from a man between 50 and 59 years old who received an inactivated influenza vaccine. V is TRBV6-5 and J is TRBJ1-6; 7 positions agree with TRBD1. CDR3 nucleotides: TGTGCCAGCAGTTCCGGGACAGATAATTCACCCCTCCACTTT. It is translated as CASSSGTDNSPLHF.